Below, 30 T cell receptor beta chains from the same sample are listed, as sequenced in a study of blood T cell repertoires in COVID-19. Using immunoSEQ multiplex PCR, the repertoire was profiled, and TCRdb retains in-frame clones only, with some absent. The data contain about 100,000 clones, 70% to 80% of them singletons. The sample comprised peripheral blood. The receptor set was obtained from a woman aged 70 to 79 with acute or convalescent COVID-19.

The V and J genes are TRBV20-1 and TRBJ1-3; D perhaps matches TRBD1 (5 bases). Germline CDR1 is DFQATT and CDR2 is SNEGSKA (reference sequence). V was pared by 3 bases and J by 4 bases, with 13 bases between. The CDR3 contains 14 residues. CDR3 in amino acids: CSASLGLPGNTIYF. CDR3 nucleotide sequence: TGCAGTGCTAGTCTGGGACTACCAGGAAACACCATATATTTT.

The CDR3 coding sequence is TGTGCCAGCAGTGAGAGGGGGACAGATACGCAGTATTTT. The encoded protein is CASSERGTDTQYF. This rearrangement joins TRBV2 to TRBJ2-3, with a tentative D call TRBD1 (6 bases). The ends were cut back, 3 bases at V and 3 bases at J, with 7 bases in the middle. This CDR3 comprises 13 residues. Germline V gene sequence: CDR1 SNHLY, CDR2 FYNNEI.

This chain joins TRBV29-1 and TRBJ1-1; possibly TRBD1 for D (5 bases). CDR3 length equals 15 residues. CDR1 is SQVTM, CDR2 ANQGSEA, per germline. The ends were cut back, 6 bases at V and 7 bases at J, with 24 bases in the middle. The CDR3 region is CSVERGLGRANEAFF. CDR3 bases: TGCAGCGTCGAAAGGGGCCTCGGGAGGGCCAATGAAGCTTTCTTT.

The DNA of the CDR3 is TGTGCCAGCAGAGAGACAATTCCCGCTTCCACCTTC. Residues: CASRETIPASTF. This chain joins TRBV6-5 and TRBJ1-2; D gene unclear. This CDR3 is 12 amino acids long. V was shortened by 6 bases and J by 13 bases, with 18 bases between the two germline ends. CDR1 MNHEY and CDR2 SVGAGI come from the germline V gene.

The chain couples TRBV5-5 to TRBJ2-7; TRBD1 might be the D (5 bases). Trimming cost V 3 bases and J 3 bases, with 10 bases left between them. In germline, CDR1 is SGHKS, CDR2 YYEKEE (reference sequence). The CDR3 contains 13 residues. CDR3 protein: CASSWTSNYEQYV. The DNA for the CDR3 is TGTGCCAGCAGCTGGACATCGAACTACGAGCAGTACGTC.

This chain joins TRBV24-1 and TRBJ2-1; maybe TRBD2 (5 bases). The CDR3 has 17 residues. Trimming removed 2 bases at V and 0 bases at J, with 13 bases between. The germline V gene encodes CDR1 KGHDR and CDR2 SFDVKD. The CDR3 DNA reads TGTGCCACCAGTGATTCGAGGGTGGGCGGCTCCTACAATGAGCAGTTCTTC. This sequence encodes CATSDSRVGGSYNEQFF.

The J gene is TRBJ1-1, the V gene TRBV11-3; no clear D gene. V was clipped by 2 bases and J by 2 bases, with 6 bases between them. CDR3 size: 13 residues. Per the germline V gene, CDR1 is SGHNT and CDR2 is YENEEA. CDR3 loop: CASSLTGNTEAFF. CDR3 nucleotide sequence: TGTGCCAGCAGCTTAACGGGTAACACTGAAGCTTTCTTT.

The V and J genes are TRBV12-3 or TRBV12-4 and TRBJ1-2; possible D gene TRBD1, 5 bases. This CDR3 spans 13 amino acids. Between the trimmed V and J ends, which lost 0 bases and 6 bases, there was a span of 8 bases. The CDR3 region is CASSLAGRDGYTF. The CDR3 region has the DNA TGTGCCAGCAGTTTAGCGGGCAGGGATGGCTACACCTTC.

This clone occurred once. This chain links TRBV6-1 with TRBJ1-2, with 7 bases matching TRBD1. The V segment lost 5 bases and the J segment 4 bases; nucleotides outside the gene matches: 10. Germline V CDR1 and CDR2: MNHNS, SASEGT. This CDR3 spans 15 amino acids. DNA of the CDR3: TGTGCCAGCAGTTCCCGGGACAGTAAGTTCTATGGCTACACCTTC. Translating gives CASSSRDSKFYGYTF.

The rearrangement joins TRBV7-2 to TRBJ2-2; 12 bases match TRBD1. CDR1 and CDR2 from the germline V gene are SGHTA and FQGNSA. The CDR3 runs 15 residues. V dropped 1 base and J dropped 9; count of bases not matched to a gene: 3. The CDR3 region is CASSLDGTGGRELFF. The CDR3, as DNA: TGTGCCAGCAGCTTAGACGGGACAGGGGGCCGGGAGCTGTTTTTT.

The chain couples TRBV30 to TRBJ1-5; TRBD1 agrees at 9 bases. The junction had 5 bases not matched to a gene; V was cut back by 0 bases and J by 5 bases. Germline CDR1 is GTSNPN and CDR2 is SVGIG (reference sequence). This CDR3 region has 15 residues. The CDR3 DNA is TGTGCCTGGAGTGTATGGGACAGGGTCGATCAGCCCCAGCATTTT. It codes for CAWSVWDRVDQPQHF.

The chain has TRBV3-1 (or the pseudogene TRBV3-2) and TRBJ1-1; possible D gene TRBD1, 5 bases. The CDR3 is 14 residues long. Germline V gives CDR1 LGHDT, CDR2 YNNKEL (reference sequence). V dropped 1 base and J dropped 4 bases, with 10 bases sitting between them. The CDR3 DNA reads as TGTGCCAGCAGCCAAGGTGTGGGGCGCACTGAAGCTTTCTTT. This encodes CASSQGVGRTEAFF.

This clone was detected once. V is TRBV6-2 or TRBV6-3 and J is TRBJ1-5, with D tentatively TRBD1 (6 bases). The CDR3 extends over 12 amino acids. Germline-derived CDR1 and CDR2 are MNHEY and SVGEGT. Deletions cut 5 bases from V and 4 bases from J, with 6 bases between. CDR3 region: CASSDRNQPQHF. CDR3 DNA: TGTGCCAGCAGTGACAGGAATCAGCCCCAGCATTTT.

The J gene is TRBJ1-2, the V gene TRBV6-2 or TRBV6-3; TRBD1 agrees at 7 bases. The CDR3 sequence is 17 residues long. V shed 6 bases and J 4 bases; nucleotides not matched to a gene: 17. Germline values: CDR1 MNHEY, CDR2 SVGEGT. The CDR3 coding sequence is TGTGCCAGCAGCCCCCGGACAGGACGGCTATCCGTCTATGGCTACACCTTC. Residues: CASSPRTGRLSVYGYTF.

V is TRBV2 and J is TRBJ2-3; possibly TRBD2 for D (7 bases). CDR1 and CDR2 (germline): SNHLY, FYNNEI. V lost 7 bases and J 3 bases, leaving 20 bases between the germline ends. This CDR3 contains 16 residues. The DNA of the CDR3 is TGTGCCAGCAACAGGGCTAGCGGAGGGGGTACAGATACGCAGTATTTT. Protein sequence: CASNRASGGGTDTQYF.

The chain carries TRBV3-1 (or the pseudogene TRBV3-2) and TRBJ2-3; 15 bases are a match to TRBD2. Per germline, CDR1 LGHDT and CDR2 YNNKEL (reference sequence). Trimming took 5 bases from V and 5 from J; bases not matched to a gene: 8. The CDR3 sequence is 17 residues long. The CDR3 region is CASSLTGTSGGRDTQYF. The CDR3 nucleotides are TGTGCCAGCAGCTTAACCGGGACTAGCGGGGGGAGAGATACGCAGTATTTT.

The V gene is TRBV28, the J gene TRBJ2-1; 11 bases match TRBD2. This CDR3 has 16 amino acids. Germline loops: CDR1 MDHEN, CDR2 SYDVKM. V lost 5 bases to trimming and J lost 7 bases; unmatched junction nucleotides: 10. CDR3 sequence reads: CASSDPSSGGRNEQFF. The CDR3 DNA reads TGTGCCAGCAGTGACCCTTCTAGCGGGGGGAGGAATGAGCAGTTCTTC.

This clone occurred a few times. The CDR3 spells CSASPAVLAGLDEQFF. In DNA, the CDR3 is TGCAGTGCTAGTCCTGCCGTACTAGCGGGGCTGGATGAGCAGTTCTTC. The chain has TRBV20-1 and TRBJ2-1, with TRBD2 identical over 10 bases. From germline, CDR1 is DFQATT and CDR2 SNEGSKA (reference sequence). The J segment lost 8 bases and the V segment lost 3 bases, leaving 13 bases of the junction unmatched. CDR3 length: 16 residues.

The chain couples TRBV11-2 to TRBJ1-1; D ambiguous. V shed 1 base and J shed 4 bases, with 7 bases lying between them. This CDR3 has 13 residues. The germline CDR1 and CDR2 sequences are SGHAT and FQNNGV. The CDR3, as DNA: TGTGCCAGCAGCTTAGTGGAGGTCACTGAAGCTTTCTTT. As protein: CASSLVEVTEAFF. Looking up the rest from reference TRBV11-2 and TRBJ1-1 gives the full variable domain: EAGVAQSPRYKIIEKRQSVAFWCNPISGHATLYWYQQILGQGPKLLIQFQNNGVVDDSQLPKDRFSAERLKGVDSTLKIQPAKLEDSAVYLCASSLVEVTEAFFGQGTRLTVV.

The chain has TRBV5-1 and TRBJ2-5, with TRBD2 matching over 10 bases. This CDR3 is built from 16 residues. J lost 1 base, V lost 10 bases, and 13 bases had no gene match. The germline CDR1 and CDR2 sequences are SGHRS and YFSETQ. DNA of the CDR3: TGCGCCTGTGGACCCCGTAGCGGGGGGATCCAAGAGACCCAGTACTTC. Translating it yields CACGPRSGGIQETQYF.

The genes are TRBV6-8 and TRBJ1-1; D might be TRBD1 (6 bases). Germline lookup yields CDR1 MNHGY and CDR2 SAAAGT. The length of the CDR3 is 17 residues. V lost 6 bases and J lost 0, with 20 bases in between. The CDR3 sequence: CASSSDRGGPMNTEAFF. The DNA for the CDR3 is TGTGCCAGCAGCTCCGATAGGGGGGGGCCAATGAACACTGAAGCTTTCTTT.

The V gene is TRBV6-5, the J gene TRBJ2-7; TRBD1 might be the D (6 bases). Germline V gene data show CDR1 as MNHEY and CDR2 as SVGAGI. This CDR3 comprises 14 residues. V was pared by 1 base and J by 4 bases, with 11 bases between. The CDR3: CASSYFDRTYEQYF. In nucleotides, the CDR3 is TGTGCCAGCAGTTACTTCGACAGGACTTACGAGCAGTACTTC.

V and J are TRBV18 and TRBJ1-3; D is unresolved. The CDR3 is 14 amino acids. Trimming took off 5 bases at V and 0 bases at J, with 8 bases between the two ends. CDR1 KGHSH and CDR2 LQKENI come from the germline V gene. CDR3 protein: CASSSGISGNTIYF. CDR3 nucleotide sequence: TGTGCCAGCTCATCAGGAATCTCTGGAAACACCATATATTTT.

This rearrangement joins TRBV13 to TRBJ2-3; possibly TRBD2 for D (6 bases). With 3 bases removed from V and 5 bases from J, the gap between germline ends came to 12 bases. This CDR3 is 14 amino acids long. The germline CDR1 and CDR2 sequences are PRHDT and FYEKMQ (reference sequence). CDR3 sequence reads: CASSFSASVDTQYF. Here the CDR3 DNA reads TGTGCCAGCAGCTTTAGCGCTAGCGTAGATACGCAGTATTTT. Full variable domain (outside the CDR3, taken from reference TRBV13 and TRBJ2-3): AAGVIQSPRHLIKEKRETATLKCYPIPRHDTVYWYQQGPGQDPQFLISFYEKMQSDKGSIPDRFSAQQFSDYHSELNMSSLELGDSALYFCASSFSASVDTQYFGPGTRLTVL.

The CDR3 DNA sequence: TGTGCCACCGGGGTTGACAGGGGTAGCGATACGCAGTATTTT. Translated, it gives CATGVDRGSDTQYF. This chain connects TRBV7-2 to TRBJ2-3; 8 nucleotides line up with TRBD1. CDR1 and CDR2 (germline): SGHTA, FQGNSA. The junction had 12 bases not matched to a gene; V was cut back by 10 bases and J by 6 bases. The CDR3 covers 14 residues.

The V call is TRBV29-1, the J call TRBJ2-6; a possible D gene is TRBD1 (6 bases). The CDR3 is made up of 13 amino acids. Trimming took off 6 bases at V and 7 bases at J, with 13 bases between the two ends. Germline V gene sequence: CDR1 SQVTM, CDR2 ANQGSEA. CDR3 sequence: CSVTGTVANVLTF. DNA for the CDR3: TGCAGCGTCACAGGGACCGTTGCCAACGTCCTGACTTTC.

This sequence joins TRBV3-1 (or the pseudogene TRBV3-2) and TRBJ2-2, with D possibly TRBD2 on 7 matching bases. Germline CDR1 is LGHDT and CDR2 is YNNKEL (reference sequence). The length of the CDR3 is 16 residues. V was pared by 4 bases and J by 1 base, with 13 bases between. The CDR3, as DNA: TGTGCCAGCAGCCCCGAAGGGGGGGTGAACACCGGGGAGCTGTTTTTT. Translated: CASSPEGGVNTGELFF.

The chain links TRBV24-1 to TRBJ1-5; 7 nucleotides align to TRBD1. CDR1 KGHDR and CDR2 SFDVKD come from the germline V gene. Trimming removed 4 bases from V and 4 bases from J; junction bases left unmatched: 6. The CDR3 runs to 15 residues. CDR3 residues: CATSEDGTANQPQHF. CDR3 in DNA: TGTGCCACCAGTGAGGACGGGACAGCTAATCAGCCCCAGCATTTT.

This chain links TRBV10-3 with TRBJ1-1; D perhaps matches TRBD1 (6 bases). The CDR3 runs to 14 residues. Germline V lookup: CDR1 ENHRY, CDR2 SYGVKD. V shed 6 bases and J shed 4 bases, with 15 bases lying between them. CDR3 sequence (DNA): TGTGCCATCAGGGACAGTTCCGAGTTCACTGAAGCTTTCTTT. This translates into CAIRDSSEFTEAFF.

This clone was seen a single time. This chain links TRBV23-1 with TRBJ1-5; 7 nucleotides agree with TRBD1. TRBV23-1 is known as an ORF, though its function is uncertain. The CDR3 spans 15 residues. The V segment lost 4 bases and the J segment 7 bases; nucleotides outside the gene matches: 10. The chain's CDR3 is CASSPSRQGGQPQHF. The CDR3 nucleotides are TGCGCCAGCAGTCCCTCGCGACAGGGAGGACAGCCCCAGCATTTT.